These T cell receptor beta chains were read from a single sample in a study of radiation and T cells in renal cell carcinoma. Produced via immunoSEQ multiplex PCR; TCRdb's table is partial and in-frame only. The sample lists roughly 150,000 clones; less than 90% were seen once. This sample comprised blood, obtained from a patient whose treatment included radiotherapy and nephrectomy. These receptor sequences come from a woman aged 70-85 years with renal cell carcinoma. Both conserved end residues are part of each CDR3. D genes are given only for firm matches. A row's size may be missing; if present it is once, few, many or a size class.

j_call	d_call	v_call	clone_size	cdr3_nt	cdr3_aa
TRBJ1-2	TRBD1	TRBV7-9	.	TGTGCCAGCAGCGCCGGGACAGTGGTCTATGGCTACACCTTC	CASSAGTVVYGYTF
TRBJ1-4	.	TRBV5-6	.	TGTGCCAGCAGCTTGGGGGTGGCAGCCCGTAATGAAAAACTGTTTTTT	CASSLGVAARNEKLFF
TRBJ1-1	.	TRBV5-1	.	TGCGCCAGCAGTCCTCCGTGGAGGGAGTGGAACACTGAAGCTTTCTTT	CASSPPWREWNTEAFF
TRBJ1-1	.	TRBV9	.	TGTGCCAGCAGCGTAGGGAGTAAGAACACTGAAGCTTTCTTT	CASSVGSKNTEAFF
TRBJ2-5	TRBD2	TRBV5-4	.	TGTGCCAGCAGCAAGGCTAGCGGGGGGGCCGGTAAGGAGACCCAGTACTTC	CASSKASGGAGKETQYF
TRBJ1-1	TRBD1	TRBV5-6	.	TGTGCCAGCAGCTCACGACAGGGGGCAGGCCGAGCGGCTTTCTTT	CASSSRQGAGRAAFF
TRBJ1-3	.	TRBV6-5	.	TGTGCCAGCAGTCCCACAGGGAGTGGAAACACCATATATTTT	CASSPTGSGNTIYF
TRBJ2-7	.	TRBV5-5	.	TGTGCCAGCATCTTCCATGACTGGTACTCCTACGAGCAGTACTTC	CASIFHDWYSYEQYF
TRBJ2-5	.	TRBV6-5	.	TGTGCCAGCAGTTACTCGCCAGAGACCCAGTACTTC	CASSYSPETQYF
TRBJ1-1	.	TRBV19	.	TGTGCCAGTAGTATAGATACTGCGCGCACTGAAGCTTTCTTT	CASSIDTARTEAFF
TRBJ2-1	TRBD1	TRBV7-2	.	TGTGCCAGCAGCGGAGACAGGGGAGTCTACAATGAGCAGTTCTTC	CASSGDRGVYNEQFF
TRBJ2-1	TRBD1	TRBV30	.	TGTGCCTGGAGACAGGGGGGCTACAATGAGCAGTTCTTC	CAWRQGGYNEQFF
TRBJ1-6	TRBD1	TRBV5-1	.	TGCGCCAGCAGCAGGAGACAGGGGAGCTCCTATAATTCACCCCTCCACTTT	CASSRRQGSSYNSPLHF
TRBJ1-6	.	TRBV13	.	TGTGCCAGCAGCCCCCCGGGGAATTCACCCCTCCACTTT	CASSPPGNSPLHF
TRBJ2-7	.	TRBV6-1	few	TGTGCCAGCAGTGAACCGACAGATTGGTCCTACGAGCAGTACTTC	CASSEPTDWSYEQYF